These T cell receptor beta chains were read from a single sample in a study of T cell repertoires in aging, cancer and after chemotherapy. One entry per CDR3 protein results from TCRdb running MiXCR on the multiplex PCR reads. Of roughly 1,400 distinct CDR3 sequences in the sample, 25% to 30% were seen once. Sequencing was performed on blood. These receptors all stem from a human donor with a blood cancer. The CDR3 runs from the conserved cysteine through the conserved F or W. The order of the fields is D gene, J gene, V gene, CDR3 length, clone size, CDR3 protein, CDR3 DNA. D genes are given only for firm matches. Expanded clones get a size class; other rows say once, few or many, or leave the size out.

>-|TRBJ2-3|TRBV6-5|17|-
CASSSWTNSLTTRTQYF
TGTGCCAGCAGTTCTTGGACTAACTCCCTAACTACTCGTACGCAGTATTTT
>TRBD1|TRBJ1-2|TRBV12-3/TRBV12-4|18|-
CASRAQQTGGQGYYGYTF
TGTGCCAGCAGGGCCCAACAGACAGGGGGTCAAGGGTACTATGGCTACACCTTC
>TRBD1|TRBJ1-2|TRBV6-1|16|-
CAISDLDRGGLSGYTF
TGTGCCATCAGTGACCTCGACAGGGGCGGACTCTCTGGCTACACCTTC
>-|TRBJ1-1|TRBV5-4|15|few
CASSLAQRVDTEAFF
TGTGCCAGCAGCTTGGCCCAGAGGGTGGACACTGAAGCTTTCTTT
>TRBD1|TRBJ2-5|TRBV24-1|13|few
CATSDRGLETQYF
TGTGCCACCAGTGATAGGGGGCTGGAGACCCAGTACTTC
>TRBD2|TRBJ2-3|TRBV18|17|medium-sized
CASSPPGLAGLTDTQYF
TGTGCCAGCTCACCACCCGGACTAGCGGGCCTCACAGATACGCAGTATTTT
>-|TRBJ2-3|TRBV19|12|medium-sized
CASSINTDTQYF
TGTGCCAGTAGTATTAACACAGATACGCAGTATTTT
>-|TRBJ2-3|TRBV4-3|14|-
CASSQDLGTDTQYF
TGCGCCAGCAGCCAAGATTTGGGCACAGATACGCAGTATTTT
>-|TRBJ1-3|TRBV6-5|15|medium-sized
CASSYAGSPGNTIYF
TGTGCCAGCAGTTACGCTGGTAGCCCTGGAAACACCATATATTTT
>-|TRBJ2-6|TRBV19|17|medium-sized
CASTAGTADFGANVLTF
TGTGCCAGTACGGCCGGGACTGCCGATTTCGGGGCCAACGTCCTGACTTTC
>TRBD1|TRBJ1-4|TRBV15|17|medium-sized
CATSGTGQGGLNEKLFF
TGTGCCACCAGCGGGACGGGACAGGGGGGGCTCAATGAAAAACTGTTTTTT
>-|TRBJ1-2|TRBV20-1|12|-
CSAEPERYGYTF
TGCAGTGCGGAACCAGAACGGTATGGCTACACCTTC
>TRBD1|TRBJ1-2|TRBV10-3|16|few
CAISDPDRGGLSGYTF
TGTGCCATCAGTGACCCCGACAGGGGCGGACTCTCTGGCTACACCTTC
>TRBD1|TRBJ1-5|TRBV30|14|-
CAWSTTGSNQPQHF
TGTGCCTGGAGTACGACAGGGTCCAATCAGCCCCAGCATTTT
>-|TRBJ1-3|TRBV30|15|-
CGGGGGANSGNTIYF
TGTGGGGGAGGAGGGGGGGCGAATTCTGGAAACACCATATATTTT
>-|TRBJ1-4|TRBV10-3|16|-
CAISDQRGATNEKLFF
TGTGCCATCAGTGATCAGAGGGGGGCAACTAATGAAAAACTGTTTTTT
>-|TRBJ2-3|TRBV10-1|15|few
CASSLETPHTDTQYF
TGCGCCAGCAGCCTCGAAACCCCCCACACAGATACGCAGTATTTT
>-|TRBJ2-2|TRBV14|15|medium-sized
CASSQDLARGGELFF
TGTGCCAGCAGCCAAGATTTGGCCCGGGGCGGGGAGCTGTTTTTT
>TRBD1|TRBJ2-1|TRBV27|13|medium-sized
CASRFQGADEQFF
TGTGCCAGCAGATTTCAGGGGGCTGATGAGCAGTTCTTC
>TRBD2|TRBJ2-5|TRBV7-2|15|medium-sized
CASSYNTGGQETQYF
TGTGCCAGCAGCTACAACACGGGGGGCCAAGAGACCCAGTACTTC
>-|TRBJ1-1|TRBV27|14|few
CASTLGWMNTEAFF
TGTGCCAGCACCCTTGGGTGGATGAACACTGAAGCTTTCTTT
>-|TRBJ2-2|TRBV11-2|15|-
CASTPPAANTGELFF
TGTGCCAGCACCCCTCCCGCGGCGAACACCGGGGAGCTGTTTTTT
>-|TRBJ2-3|TRBV20-1|15|few
CSARDSRRGGDTQYF
TGCAGTGCTAGAGATAGTCGCAGGGGTGGAGATACGCAGTATTTT
>-|TRBJ1-6|TRBV28|14|-
CASSSWTETELLHF
TGTGCCAGCAGTTCATGGACAGAGACGGAACTCCTCCACTTT
>-|TRBJ2-1|TRBV11-2|16|-
CASSAIGGAFSDEQFF
TGTGCCAGCAGCGCCATTGGGGGGGCTTTCTCGGATGAGCAGTTCTTC
>-|TRBJ1-2|TRBV5-1|14|few
CASSLGDNREDYTF
TGCGCCAGCAGCTTGGGGGACAACAGGGAGGACTACACCTTC
>TRBD1|TRBJ2-1|TRBV2|13|few
CASMTDRDNEQFF
TGTGCCAGCATGACGGACAGGGACAATGAGCAGTTCTTC
>-|TRBJ2-5|TRBV6-1|13|-
CASRRGVGETQYF
TGCGCCAGCAGACGTGGGGTTGGAGAGACCCAGTACTTC
>-|TRBJ1-2|TRBV29-1|14|medium-sized
CSVKNRDGDYGYTF
TGCAGCGTGAAAAACCGAGACGGGGACTATGGCTACACCTTC
>-|TRBJ2-1|TRBV6-5|15|medium-sized
CASSYGGTAYNEQFF
TGTGCCAGCAGTTACGGGGGGACGGCCTACAATGAGCAGTTCTTC
>TRBD1|TRBJ1-1|TRBV20-1|13|-
CSCGTGPLTEAFF
TGCAGTTGCGGGACAGGCCCCCTCACTGAAGCTTTCTTT
>-|TRBJ2-5|TRBV21-1|18|-
CASRYRTSGGSPQETQYF
TGTGCCAGCAGGTACCGGACTAGCGGGGGGTCGCCGCAAGAGACCCAGTACTTC
>TRBD2|TRBJ2-2|TRBV5-1|16|-
CASSLPTSGGGGELFF
TGCGCCAGCAGCTTGCCCACTAGCGGGGGAGGCGGGGAGCTGTTTTTT
>TRBD2|TRBJ2-1|TRBV20-1|16|-
CSARPTSGGAELEQFF
TGCAGTGCTAGACCAACTAGCGGGGGGGCCGAGCTTGAGCAGTTCTTC
>-|TRBJ2-2|TRBV7-6|16|-
CASSPAGLGDTGELFF
TGTGCTAGCAGCCCAGCAGGGTTAGGGGACACCGGGGAGCTGTTTTTT
>-|TRBJ1-5|TRBV28|13|-
CAIGTAEHQPQHF
TGTGCCATTGGAACAGCCGAACATCAGCCCCAGCATTTT
>-|TRBJ2-1|TRBV7-9|15|medium-sized
CASSPAGSWGDEQFF
TGTGCCAGCAGCCCTGCGGGTTCCTGGGGGGATGAGCAGTTCTTC
>-|TRBJ2-5|TRBV18|14|medium-sized
CASSPQGVAETQYF
TGTGCCAGCTCACCACAGGGGGTCGCAGAGACCCAGTACTTC
>-|TRBJ2-6|TRBV2|16|-
CASTWDGRSGANVLTF
TGTGCCAGCACTTGGGACGGCCGGTCTGGGGCCAACGTCCTGACTTTC
>-|TRBJ2-5|TRBV2|14|once
CASSVSGDQETQYF
TGTGCCAGCAGTGTATCGGGGGACCAAGAGACCCAGTACTTC
>TRBD1|TRBJ2-2|TRBV7-6|16|medium-sized
CASSPTDRGRVGELFF
TGTGCCAGCAGCCCTACTGACAGGGGGCGAGTCGGGGAGCTGTTTTTT
>-|TRBJ1-6|TRBV6-1|16|-
CASSDGGAGVGSPLHF
TGTGCCAGCAGTGACGGGGGGGCTGGGGTCGGTTCACCCCTCCACTTT
>TRBD2|TRBJ2-1|TRBV6-5|17|-
CASSYSSGASGQGEQFF
TGTGCCAGCAGTTACTCGAGCGGGGCTAGCGGGCAGGGTGAGCAGTTCTTC
>TRBD2|TRBJ2-3|TRBV5-6|14|-
CASSRGGSADTQYF
TGTGCCAGCAGCCGCGGGGGGTCTGCAGATACGCAGTATTTT
>TRBD2|TRBJ2-3|TRBV5-4|17|medium-sized
CASSSGLAGGPSDTQYF
TGTGCCAGCAGCAGCGGACTAGCGGGGGGGCCGTCAGATACGCAGTATTTT
>-|TRBJ1-6|TRBV2|14|-
CATNYGLGNSPLHF
TGTGCCACCAATTACGGCCTGGGCAATTCACCCCTCCACTTT
>-|TRBJ1-2|TRBV5-1|12|-
CASHEQGYGYTF
TGCGCCAGCCACGAACAGGGCTATGGCTACACCTTC
>-|TRBJ1-2|TRBV5-4|12|medium-sized
CASSLSSYGYTF
TGTGCCAGCAGCCTCTCCTCCTATGGCTACACCTTC
>TRBD1|TRBJ2-1|TRBV27|17|-
CASSPPPGTAKSDEQFF
TGTGCCAGCAGTCCTCCCCCAGGGACAGCCAAGAGCGATGAGCAGTTCTTC
>-|TRBJ1-2|TRBV12-3/TRBV12-4|13|medium-sized
CASSPGVGYGYTF
TGTGCCAGCAGCCCGGGGGTGGGTTATGGCTACACCTTC
>-|TRBJ2-3|TRBV6-1|16|medium-sized
CASSEAVVQGADTQYF
TGTGCCAGCAGTGAAGCGGTAGTTCAGGGAGCAGATACGCAGTATTTT
>-|TRBJ1-2|TRBV20-1|10|-
CSARGHRLAF
TGCAGTGCTAGAGGACACCGGCTCGCCTTC
>TRBD2|TRBJ2-1|TRBV20-1|15|-
CSAPEVLAANNEQFF
TGCAGTGCCCCAGAGGTACTAGCGGCAAACAATGAGCAGTTCTTC
>-|TRBJ2-3|TRBV6-2/TRBV6-3|15|-
CASSFSSDLVDTQYF
TGTGCCAGCAGCTTCTCTAGCGATTTGGTAGATACGCAGTATTTT
>-|TRBJ1-1|TRBV5-1|13|-
CASKTTSNTEAFF
TGCGCCAGCAAGACAACATCAAACACTGAAGCTTTCTTT